A single sample is the source of the 9 T cell receptor beta chains below, sequenced in a study of Graves' ophthalmopathy and Graves' hyperthyroidism. TCR beta CDR3 amplification used RNA transcripts. In the first round, RT-PCR was carried out with HTBI primers, and a multiplex PCR formed the second round. TCRdb processed the multiplex PCR reads anew with MiXCR; each CDR3 protein has one entry. The table shows some 400,000 distinct CDR3 sequences, with 18% occurring only once. Source material: peripheral blood. These receptor sequences come from a woman aged 18-35 years with Graves' ophthalmopathy.

This clonotype was counted ten times or more. The J gene is TRBJ2-4, the V gene TRBV7-2; D is possibly TRBD1 (5 bases). CDR3 length: 14 residues. Germline values: CDR1 SGHTA, CDR2 FQGNSA. V was pared by 1 base and J by 4 bases, with 8 bases between. The CDR3 loop is CASSLEAGKNIQYF. The DNA of the CDR3 is TGTGCCAGCAGCTTAGAGGCAGGGAAAAACATTCAGTACTTC.

This clonotype was counted ten times or more. The chain recombines TRBV18 with TRBJ1-3; D gene unclear. The CDR3 has 13 residues. Germline loops: CDR1 KGHSH, CDR2 LQKENI. V was clipped by 1 base and J by 0 bases, with 1 base between them. The CDR3 bases are TGTGCCAGCTCACCACACTCTGGAAACACCATATATTTT. It translates to CASSPHSGNTIYF.

In its sample, this clonotype was seen many times. The chain employs TRBV7-8 and TRBJ1-2; D ambiguous. Germline V gene data show CDR1 as SGHVS and CDR2 as FQNEAQ. The CDR3 totals 12 residues. Between the trimmed V and J ends, which lost 1 base and 8 bases, there was a span of 8 bases. The CDR3 sequence: CASSLVGRGYTF. CDR3 bases: TGTGCCAGCAGCTTAGTTGGCAGGGGCTACACCTTC.

This clonotype came up many times. The chain carries TRBV14 and TRBJ2-5; 12 positions agree with TRBD2. The CDR3 has 15 residues. J lost 4 bases, V lost 0 bases, and 0 bases had no gene match. CDR1 is SGHDN, CDR2 FVKESK, per germline. CDR3 sequence (DNA): TGTGCCAGCAGCCAAGAACTAGCGGGAGGAGAGACCCAGTACTTC. Translating it yields CASSQELAGGETQYF.

This sequence joins TRBV28 and TRBJ2-7; 15 bases agree with TRBD2. Germline CDR1 is MDHEN and CDR2 is SYDVKM. V shed 10 bases and J 1 base; nucleotides not matched to a gene: 5. This CDR3 has 15 residues. DNA of the CDR3: TGTGCCATCCTTGGGACTAGCGGGGGGTCCTACGAGCAGTACTTC. Translating gives CAILGTSGGSYEQYF.

This clonotype showed up many times. The CDR3, as DNA: TGTGCCAGCGGCCCCACTGAAGCTTTCTTT. This gives the protein CASGPTEAFF. This chain uses TRBV19 with TRBJ1-1; D is ambiguous. V shed 9 bases and J shed 4 bases, with 6 bases lying between them. Germline assignment: CDR1 LNHDA and CDR2 SQIVND (reference sequence). CDR3 length: 10 amino acids.

The chain employs TRBV9 and TRBJ2-7; 14 nucleotides match TRBD2. Germline V gene sequence: CDR1 SGDLS, CDR2 YYNGEE. The ends lost 4 bases at V and 6 bases at J; junction bases unmatched: 9. This CDR3 is built from 16 residues. CDR3 protein: CASSPRGLAGAFEQYF. The CDR3 DNA reads TGTGCCAGCAGCCCTAGGGGACTAGCGGGAGCCTTCGAGCAGTACTTC.

The DNA of the CDR3 is TGTGCCAGCAGCTTAGACAGATCACCAAACTCCTACAATGAGCAGTTCTTC. Translating gives CASSLDRSPNSYNEQFF. The chain joins TRBV11-2 to TRBJ2-1; unclear D gene. The germline CDR1 and CDR2 sequences are SGHAT and FQNNGV. The CDR3 length is 17 residues. Trimming took 0 bases from V and 0 from J, leaving 12 bases between them.

Written as DNA, the CDR3 is TGTGCCAGCAGCTCAGGGGGCGGCGACGAGCAGTACTTC. Its translation: CASSSGGGDEQYF. This chain connects TRBV7-3 to TRBJ2-7, with 8 bases that match TRBD1. The CDR3 contains 13 residues. Germline values: CDR1 SGHTA, CDR2 FQGTGA. V dropped 4 bases and J dropped 5; count of bases not matched to a gene: 4. Complete variable domain (other parts from reference TRBV7-3 and TRBJ2-7): GAGVSQTPSNKVTEKGKYVELRCDPISGHTALYWYRQSLGQGPEFLIYFQGTGAADDSGLPNDRFFAVRPEGSVSTLKIQRTERGDSAVYLCASSSGGGDEQYFGPGTRLTVT.